This T cell receptor (beta chain) derives from a study of shared clonotypes between healthy human individuals. Findings and caveats of the study: Among donors, sharing of clonotypes was expected to be affected by sequencing depth.

Unsorted PBMC DNA sequencing spanned ten immunoSEQ deep assay plates. Original methodology: ImmunoSEQ only sent back junction sequences with no quality scores, so filtering was done differently. Assay used: immunoSEQ multiplex PCR; TCRdb lists only in-frame clones, some missing. Clone size and the V and J calls come from that table; the DNA yielded D and trimming. The sample lists some 96,000 clones; less than 50% were seen once. As regards this clone: No antigen is known for it.

HIV-negative, healthy adults without recent acute infections or vaccinations were the donors. The CDR3 spans 13 residues. Trimming took 7 bases from V and 3 from J, leaving 13 bases between them. Germline assignment: CDR1 LNHDA and CDR2 SQIVND (reference sequence). The sequence came from a woman between 35 and 50 years old in good health. Some clones in this sample may be carry-over from other donors' samples. Specimen: PBMCs. The chain joins TRBV19 to TRBJ2-7; D uncertain. The CDR3 region has the DNA TGTGCCAGTACCCGAACGGCTGGCTACGAGCAGTACTTC. Amino acids: CASTRTAGYEQYF.